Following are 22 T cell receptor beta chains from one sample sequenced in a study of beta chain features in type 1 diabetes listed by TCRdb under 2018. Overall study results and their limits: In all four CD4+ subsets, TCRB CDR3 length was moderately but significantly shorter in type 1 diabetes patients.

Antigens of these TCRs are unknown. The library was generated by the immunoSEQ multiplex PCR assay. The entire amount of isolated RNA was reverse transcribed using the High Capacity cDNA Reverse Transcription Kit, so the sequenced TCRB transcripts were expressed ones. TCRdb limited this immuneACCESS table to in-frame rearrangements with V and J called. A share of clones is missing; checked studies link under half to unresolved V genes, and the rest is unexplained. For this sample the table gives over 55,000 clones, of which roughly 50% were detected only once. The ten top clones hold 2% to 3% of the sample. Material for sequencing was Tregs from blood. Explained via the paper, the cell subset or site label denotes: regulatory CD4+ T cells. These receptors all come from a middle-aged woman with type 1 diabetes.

The chain's CDR3 is CASSQGTVLDTQYF. The CDR3, as DNA: TGTGCCAGCAGCCAGGGGACAGTCCTGGATACGCAGTATTTT. The chain has TRBV4-2 and TRBJ2-3, with 7 bases aligning to TRBD1. V was pared by 3 bases and J by 6 bases, with 6 bases of the junction left unmatched. CDR1 and CDR2 from the germline V gene are LGHNA and YNFKEQ. This CDR3 spans 14 amino acids.

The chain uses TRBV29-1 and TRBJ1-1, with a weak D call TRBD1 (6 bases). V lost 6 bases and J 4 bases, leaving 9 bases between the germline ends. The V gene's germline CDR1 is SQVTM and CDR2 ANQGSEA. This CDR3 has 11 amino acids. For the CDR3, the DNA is TGCAGCGTACAAGGGGGCACTGAAGCTTTCTTT. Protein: CSVQGGTEAFF.

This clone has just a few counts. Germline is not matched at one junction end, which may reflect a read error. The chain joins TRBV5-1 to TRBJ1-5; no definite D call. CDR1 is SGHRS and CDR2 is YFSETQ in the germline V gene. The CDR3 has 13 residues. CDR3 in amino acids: CASSWAGNQPQHF. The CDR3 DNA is TGTGCCAGCAGCTGGGCTGGCAATCAGCCCCAGCATTTT. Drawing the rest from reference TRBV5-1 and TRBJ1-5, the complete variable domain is KAGVTQTPRYLIKTRGQQVTLSCSPISGHRSVSWYQQTPGQGLQFLFEYFSETQRNKGNFPGRFSGRQFSNSRSEMNVSTLELGDSALYLCASSWAGNQPQHFGDGTRLSIL.

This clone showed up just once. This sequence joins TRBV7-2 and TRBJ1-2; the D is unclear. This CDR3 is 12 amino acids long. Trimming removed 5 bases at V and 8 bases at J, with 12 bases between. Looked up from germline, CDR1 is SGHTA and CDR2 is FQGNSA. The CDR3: CASSKTQIGYTF. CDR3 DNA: TGTGCCAGCAGCAAAACGCAGATCGGCTACACCTTC.

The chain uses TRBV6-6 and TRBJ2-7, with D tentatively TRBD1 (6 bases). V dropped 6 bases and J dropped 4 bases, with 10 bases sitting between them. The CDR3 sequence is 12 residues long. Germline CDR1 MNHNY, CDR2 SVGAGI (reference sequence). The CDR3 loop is CASRKQGYEQYF. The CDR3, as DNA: TGTGCCAGCAGGAAACAGGGATACGAGCAGTACTTC.

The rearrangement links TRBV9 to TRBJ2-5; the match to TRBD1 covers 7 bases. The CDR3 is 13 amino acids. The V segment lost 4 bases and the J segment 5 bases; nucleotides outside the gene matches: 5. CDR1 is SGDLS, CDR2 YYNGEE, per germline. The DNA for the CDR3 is TGTGCCAGCAGCTTACAGGGGCGGGAGACCCAGTACTTC. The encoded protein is CASSLQGRETQYF.

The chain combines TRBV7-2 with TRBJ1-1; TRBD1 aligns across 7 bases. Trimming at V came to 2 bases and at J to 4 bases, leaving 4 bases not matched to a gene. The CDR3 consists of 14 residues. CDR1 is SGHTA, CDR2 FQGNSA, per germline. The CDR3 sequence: CASSLRGQITEAFF. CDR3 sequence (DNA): TGTGCCAGCAGCTTACGGGGACAGATCACTGAAGCTTTCTTT.

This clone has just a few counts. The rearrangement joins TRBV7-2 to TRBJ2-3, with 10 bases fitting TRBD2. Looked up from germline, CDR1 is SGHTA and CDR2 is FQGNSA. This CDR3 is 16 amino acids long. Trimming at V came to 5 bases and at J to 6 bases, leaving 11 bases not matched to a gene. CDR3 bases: TGTGCCAGCAGCCCCCTAGCGGGAGTAGTGACGGATACGCAGTATTTT. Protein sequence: CASSPLAGVVTDTQYF. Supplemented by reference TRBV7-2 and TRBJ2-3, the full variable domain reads GAGVSQSPSNKVTEKGKDVELRCDPISGHTALYWYRQSLGQGLEFLIYFQGNSAPDKSGLPSDRFSAERTGGSVSTLTIQRTQQEDSAVYLCASSPLAGVVTDTQYFGPGTRLTVL.

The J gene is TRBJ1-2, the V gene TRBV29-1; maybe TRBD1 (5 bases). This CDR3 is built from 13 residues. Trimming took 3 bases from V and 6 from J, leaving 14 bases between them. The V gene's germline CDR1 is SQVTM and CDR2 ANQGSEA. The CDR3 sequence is CSVDTGGPDGYTF. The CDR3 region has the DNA TGCAGCGTTGACACGGGGGGACCCGATGGCTACACCTTC.

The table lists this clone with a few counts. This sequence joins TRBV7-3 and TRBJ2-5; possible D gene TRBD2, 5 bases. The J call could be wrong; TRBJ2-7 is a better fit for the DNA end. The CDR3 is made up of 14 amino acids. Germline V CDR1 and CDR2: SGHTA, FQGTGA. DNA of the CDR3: TGTGCCAGCAGCTTTTCCGGCGGGCCGGACGAGCAGTACTTC. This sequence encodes CASSFSGGPDEQYF.

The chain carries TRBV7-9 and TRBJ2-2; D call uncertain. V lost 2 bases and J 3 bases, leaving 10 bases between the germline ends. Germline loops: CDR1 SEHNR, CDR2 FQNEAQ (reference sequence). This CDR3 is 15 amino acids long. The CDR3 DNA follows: TGTGCCAGCAGCTTACGAGGTGCTTACACCGGGGAGCTGTTTTTT. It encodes CASSLRGAYTGELFF.

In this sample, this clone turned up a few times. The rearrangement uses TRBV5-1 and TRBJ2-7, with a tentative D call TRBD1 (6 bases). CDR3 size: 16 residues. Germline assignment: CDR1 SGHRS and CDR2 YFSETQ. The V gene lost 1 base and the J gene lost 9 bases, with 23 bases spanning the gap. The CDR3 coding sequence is TGCGCCAGCAGCTTGTCGTGGGCCAGCCTTTCAGGGGTGCAGTACTTC. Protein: CASSLSWASLSGVQYF.

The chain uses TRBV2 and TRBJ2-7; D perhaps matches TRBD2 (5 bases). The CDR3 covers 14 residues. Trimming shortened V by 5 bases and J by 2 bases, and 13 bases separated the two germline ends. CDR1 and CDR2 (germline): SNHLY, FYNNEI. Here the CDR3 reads CASSTDFPPYEQYF. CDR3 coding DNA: TGTGCCAGCAGTACGGACTTCCCGCCCTACGAGCAGTACTTC. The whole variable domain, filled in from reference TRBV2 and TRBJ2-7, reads EPEVTQTPSHQVTQMGQEVILRCVPISNHLYFYWYRQILGQKVEFLVSFYNNEISEKSEIFDDQFSVERPDGSNFTLKIRSTKLEDSAMYFCASSTDFPPYEQYFGPGTRLTVT.

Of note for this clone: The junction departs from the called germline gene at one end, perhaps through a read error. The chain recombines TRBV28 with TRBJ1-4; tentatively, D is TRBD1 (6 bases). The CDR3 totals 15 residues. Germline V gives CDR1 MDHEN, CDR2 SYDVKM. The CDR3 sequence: CASSSQGVANEKLLF. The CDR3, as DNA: TGTGCCAGCAGTTCACAGGGAGTGGCAAATGAAAAACTGCTTTTT.

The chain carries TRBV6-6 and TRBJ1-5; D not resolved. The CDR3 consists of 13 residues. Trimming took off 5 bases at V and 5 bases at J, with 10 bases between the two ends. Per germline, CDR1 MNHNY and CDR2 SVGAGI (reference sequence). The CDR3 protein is CASSRGEDQPQHF. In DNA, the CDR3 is TGTGCCAGCAGTCGGGGTGAGGATCAGCCCCAGCATTTT.

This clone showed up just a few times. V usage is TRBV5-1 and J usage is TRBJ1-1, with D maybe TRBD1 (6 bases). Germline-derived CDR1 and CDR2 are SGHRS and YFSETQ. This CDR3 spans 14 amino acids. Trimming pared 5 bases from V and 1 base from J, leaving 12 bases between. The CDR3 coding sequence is TGCGCCAGCAGAGAACAGGGCACGAACACTGAAGCTTTCTTT. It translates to CASREQGTNTEAFF. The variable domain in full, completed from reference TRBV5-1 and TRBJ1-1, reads KAGVTQTPRYLIKTRGQQVTLSCSPISGHRSVSWYQQTPGQGLQFLFEYFSETQRNKGNFPGRFSGRQFSNSRSEMNVSTLELGDSALYLCASREQGTNTEAFFGQGTRLTVV.

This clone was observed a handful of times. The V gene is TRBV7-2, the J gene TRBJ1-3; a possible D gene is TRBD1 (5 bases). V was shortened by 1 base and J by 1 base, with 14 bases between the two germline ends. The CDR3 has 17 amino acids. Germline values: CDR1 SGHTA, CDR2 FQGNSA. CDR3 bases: TGTGCCAGCAGCTTAGGTTGGTCTGCAGGGTCTGGAAACACCATATATTTT. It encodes CASSLGWSAGSGNTIYF.

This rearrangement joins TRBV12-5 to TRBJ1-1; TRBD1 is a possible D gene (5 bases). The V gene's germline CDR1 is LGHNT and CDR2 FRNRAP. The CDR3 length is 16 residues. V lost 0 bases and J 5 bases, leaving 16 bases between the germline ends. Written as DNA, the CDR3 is TGTGCTAGTGGTTTGGTAATTATGTCAGGGAAGACTGAAGCTTTCTTT. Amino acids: CASGLVIMSGKTEAFF.

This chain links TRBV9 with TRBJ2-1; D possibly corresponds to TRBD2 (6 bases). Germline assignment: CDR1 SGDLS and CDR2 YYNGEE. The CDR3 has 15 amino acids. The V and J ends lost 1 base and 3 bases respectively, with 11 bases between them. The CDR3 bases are TGTGCCAGCAGCGTATCGACGGGGGTCTACAATGAGCAGTTCTTC. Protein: CASSVSTGVYNEQFF.

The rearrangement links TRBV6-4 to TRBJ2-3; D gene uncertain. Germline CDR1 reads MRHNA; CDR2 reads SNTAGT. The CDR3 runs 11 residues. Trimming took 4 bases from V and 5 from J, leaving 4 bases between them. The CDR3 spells CASSAGDTQYF. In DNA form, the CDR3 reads TGTGCCAGCAGTGCGGGAGATACGCAGTATTTT.

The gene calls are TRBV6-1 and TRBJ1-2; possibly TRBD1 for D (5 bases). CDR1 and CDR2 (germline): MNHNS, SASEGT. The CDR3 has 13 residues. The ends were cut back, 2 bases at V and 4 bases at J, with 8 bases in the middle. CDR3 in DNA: TGTGCCAGCAGTGAACAGGGCGCCTATGGCTACACCTTC. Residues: CASSEQGAYGYTF.

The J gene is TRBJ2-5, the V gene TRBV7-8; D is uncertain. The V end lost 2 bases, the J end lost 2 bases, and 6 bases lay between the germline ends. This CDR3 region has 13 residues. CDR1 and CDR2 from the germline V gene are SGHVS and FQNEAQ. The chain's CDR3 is CASSLTQQETQYF. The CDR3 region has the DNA TGTGCCAGCAGCTTAACGCAGCAAGAGACCCAGTACTTC.